This entry lists 29 T cell receptor beta chains sequenced from one sample in a study of CD8+ T cells in alopecia areata. Sequencing relied on a cDNA template that was reverse transcribed from extracted RNA. Repertoires were generated with immunoSEQ multiplex PCR, while TCRdb's copy carries only in-frame clones and drops some. The table shows roughly 150,000 clones, with roughly 48% occurring only once. Sample: CD4+ T cells sorted from blood. These receptors were collected from a human donor with alopecia areata.

The V and J genes are TRBV19 and TRBJ1-1, with D uncertain. The CDR3 runs 12 residues. The germline V gene has CDR1 LNHDA and CDR2 SQIVND (reference sequence). Trimming removed 3 bases from V and 4 bases from J, with 6 bases in between. The CDR3, as DNA: TGTGCCAGTAGTATTCGAGGCACTGAAGCTTTCTTT. It yields the protein CASSIRGTEAFF.

The chain links TRBV11-1 to TRBJ2-1, with TRBD1 matching 8 bases. Germline CDR1 is SGHAT and CDR2 is FQDESV (reference sequence). The trim removed 6 bases at V and 10 bases at J, leaving 8 bases unmatched. The CDR3 has 13 amino acids. CDR3 in amino acids: CASRRTGKVEQFF. CDR3 in DNA: TGTGCCAGCAGGCGGACAGGGAAAGTAGAGCAGTTCTTC. Complete variable domain (other parts from reference TRBV11-1 and TRBJ2-1): EAEVAQSPRYKITEKSQAVAFWCDPISGHATLYWYRQILGQGPELLVQFQDESVVDDSQLPKDRFSAERLKGVDSTLKIQPAELGDSAMYLCASRRTGKVEQFFGPGTRLTVL.

This clone was observed a single time. This sequence joins TRBV28 and TRBJ1-2; D is unresolved. V shed 7 bases and J shed 4 bases, with 13 bases lying between them. Germline CDR1 MDHEN, CDR2 SYDVKM. The CDR3 is made up of 13 amino acids. The DNA for the CDR3 is TGTGCCAGCACCATCTCCCCCGGCTATGGCTACACCTTC. It is translated as CASTISPGYGYTF.

The chain links TRBV29-1 to TRBJ1-1, with D hard to call. Trimming stripped 6 bases from V and 8 bases from J, with 13 bases between. The CDR3 covers 11 residues. The V gene's germline CDR1 is SQVTM and CDR2 ANQGSEA. The CDR3 is CSVQPMTEAFF. The CDR3 DNA follows: TGCAGCGTCCAGCCCATGACAGAAGCTTTCTTT.

The V and J genes are TRBV5-6 and TRBJ2-1; 8 bases are a match to TRBD2. Per germline, CDR1 SGHDT and CDR2 YYEEEE. Trimming took 2 bases from V and 4 from J; bases not matched to a gene: 5. The CDR3 runs to 15 residues. The CDR3 here is CASSFSGGLYNEQFF. The CDR3 DNA reads as TGTGCCAGCAGCTTTTCGGGAGGGTTATACAATGAGCAGTTCTTC.

The rearrangement joins TRBV2 to TRBJ2-3, with D perhaps matching TRBD1 or TRBD2 (5 bases each). Trimming removed 6 bases from V and 2 bases from J, with 6 bases in between. The CDR3 has 12 amino acids. The germline gives CDR1 SNHLY, CDR2 FYNNEI. CDR3 residues: CASRGDTDTQYF. The CDR3 DNA follows: TGTGCCAGCAGGGGGGACACAGATACGCAGTATTTT.

The CDR3 coding sequence is TGTGCCAGCAGCCTACCCCTCCAAGACGCTGGAAACACCATATATTTT. Translating gives CASSLPLQDAGNTIYF. The chain combines TRBV13 with TRBJ1-3; D call uncertain. CDR3 length: 16 amino acids. Trimming took off 5 bases at V and 2 bases at J, with 16 bases between the two ends. Germline CDR1 PRHDT, CDR2 FYEKMQ (reference sequence).

In its sample, this clone was seen a few times. This chain connects TRBV29-1 to TRBJ1-1; 10 nucleotides line up with TRBD1. The germline CDR1 and CDR2 sequences are SQVTM and ANQGSEA. V shed 7 bases and J 4 bases; nucleotides not matched to a gene: 12. There are 15 residues in the CDR3. CDR3 DNA: TGCAGCGCCCGTAAACGACAGGGGGCTTCCACTGAAGCTTTCTTT. Residues: CSARKRQGASTEAFF.

This clone was counted between two and nine times. This chain joins TRBV28 and TRBJ2-5; the D is unclear. The CDR3 has 14 amino acids. The V end lost 4 bases, the J end lost 6 bases, and 15 bases lay between the germline ends. From germline, CDR1 is MDHEN and CDR2 SYDVKM. The DNA of the CDR3 is TGTGCCAGCAGTTGGCCATCCATTTCACAGACCCAGTACTTC. This sequence encodes CASSWPSISQTQYF.

The chain uses TRBV28 and TRBJ1-5; tentatively, D is TRBD1 (6 bases). Germline loops: CDR1 MDHEN, CDR2 SYDVKM. V lost 5 bases to trimming and J lost 11 bases, with 13 bases between them. This CDR3 comprises 12 residues. This CDR3 is CASSQGLGAQHF. DNA of the CDR3: TGTGCCAGCAGTCAGGGGCTCGGGGCCCAGCATTTT.

This clone was seen a few times. This chain uses TRBV4-1 with TRBJ2-1; 9 nucleotides align to TRBD2. From germline, CDR1 is MGHRA and CDR2 YSYEKL. V shed 7 bases and J 9 bases; nucleotides not matched to a gene: 16. The CDR3 is 16 residues long. The CDR3 DNA follows: TGCGCCAGCAAGCAGGGTCCCATAGCGGGAGTGGCTGAGCAGTTCTTC. Its translation: CASKQGPIAGVAEQFF.

The V and J genes are TRBV7-8 and TRBJ2-5; 7 nucleotides match TRBD1. Trimming cost V 5 bases and J 2 bases; bases outside gene matches: 11. This CDR3 is 16 amino acids long. Germline V CDR1 and CDR2: SGHVS, FQNEAQ. In DNA, the CDR3 is TGTGCCAGCAGCGCACGTACCGGGACAGCACAAGAGACCCAGTACTTC. It encodes CASSARTGTAQETQYF.

This chain links TRBV18 with TRBJ2-1; D may be TRBD2 (6 bases). The CDR3 has 16 residues. Germline loops: CDR1 KGHSH, CDR2 LQKENI. Between the trimmed V and J ends, which lost 2 bases and 10 bases, there was a span of 21 bases. CDR3 DNA sequence: TGTGCCAGCTCACCAGAGGGTTGGTCGGGAGACCGAGAGCAGTTCTTC. Its protein is CASSPEGWSGDREQFF. The full variable domain, its missing parts supplied by reference TRBV18 and TRBJ2-1, is NAGVMQNPRHLVRRRGQEARLRCSPMKGHSHVYWYRQLPEEGLKFMVYLQKENIIDESGMPKERFSAEFPKEGPSILRIQQVVRGDSAAYFCASSPEGWSGDREQFFGPGTRLTVL.

The chain is built from TRBV29-1 and TRBJ1-1; TRBD1 aligns across 9 bases. The germline CDR1 and CDR2 sequences are SQVTM and ANQGSEA. This CDR3 is 14 amino acids long. J was trimmed by 0 bases and V by 6 bases; bases with no gene match: 5. CDR3 protein: CSVRDRDVNTEAFF. The DNA of the CDR3 is TGCAGCGTCCGGGACAGGGACGTGAACACTGAAGCTTTCTTT.

The rearrangement uses TRBV5-1 and TRBJ2-1; weak D call: TRBD1 (5 bases). In germline, CDR1 is SGHRS, CDR2 YFSETQ. The CDR3 totals 12 residues. With 3 bases removed from V and 9 bases from J, the gap between germline ends came to 10 bases. The chain's CDR3 is CASSSRVGEQFF. The CDR3 DNA reads TGCGCCAGCAGCTCCAGGGTGGGTGAGCAGTTCTTC.

V gene TRBV6-5 combines with J gene TRBJ2-6; either TRBD1 or TRBD2 may fit D (5 bases each). Germline V CDR1 and CDR2: MNHEY, SVGAGI. Trimming shortened V by 9 bases and J by 4 bases, and 13 bases separated the two germline ends. The CDR3 has 14 amino acids. In DNA form, the CDR3 reads TGTGCCAGTGGGGGAGTTATAGGGGCCAACGTCCTGACTTTC. It translates to CASGGVIGANVLTF.

This chain uses TRBV28 with TRBJ2-2; tentatively, D is TRBD2 (7 bases). CDR3 length: 12 residues. Looked up from germline, CDR1 is MDHEN and CDR2 is SYDVKM. Trimming removed 8 bases at V and 6 bases at J, with 10 bases between. The CDR3 loop is CASEGGAGELFF. The CDR3 DNA sequence: TGTGCCAGCGAGGGGGGGGCCGGGGAGCTGTTTTTT.

CDR3 nucleotides: TGCAGCGTTGCCCTCTTGTCGGGACTAGCTACCGGGGAGCTGTTTTTT. Its translation: CSVALLSGLATGELFF. The V call is TRBV29-1, the J call TRBJ2-2; 9 nucleotides match TRBD2. The length of the CDR3 is 16 residues. Unmatched junction bases numbered 11, after V lost 4 bases and J lost 5 bases. Germline loops: CDR1 SQVTM, CDR2 ANQGSEA.

This clone was observed a handful of times. The rearrangement links TRBV20-1 to TRBJ2-7, with 7 nucleotides matching TRBD2. Germline V gene data show CDR1 as DFQATT and CDR2 as SNEGSKA (reference sequence). Unmatched junction bases numbered 2, after V lost 7 bases and J lost 2 bases. CDR3 size: 11 residues. CDR3 coding DNA: TGCAGTGGGGCGGGAGCCTACGAGCAGTACTTC. This codes for CSGAGAYEQYF.

This clone was counted a few times. The chain carries TRBV29-1 and TRBJ2-3; no definite D call. CDR1 SQVTM and CDR2 ANQGSEA come from the germline V gene. V gave up 4 bases and J gave up 2 bases, with 13 bases separating them. CDR3 length: 14 amino acids. The CDR3 spells CSVAARQDTDTQYF. The CDR3 DNA reads as TGCAGCGTTGCAGCGAGGCAGGACACAGATACGCAGTATTTT.

This rearrangement joins TRBV18 to TRBJ1-1, with D perhaps TRBD1 (5 bases). V lost 3 bases to trimming and J lost 1 base, with 9 bases between them. CDR3 length equals 14 residues. Germline CDR1 reads KGHSH; CDR2 reads LQKENI. The DNA of the CDR3 is TGTGCCAGCTCACCGGCAGGACAGAACACTGAAGCTTTCTTT. Residues: CASSPAGQNTEAFF.

V gene TRBV2 combines with J gene TRBJ2-5; unclear D gene. Germline CDR1 is SNHLY and CDR2 is FYNNEI. This CDR3 has 15 residues. The V gene lost 1 base and the J gene lost 3 bases, with 12 bases spanning the gap. The CDR3 DNA follows: TGTGCCAGCAGTGAAGAAGGACGCCTCGAAGAGACCCAGTACTTC. This codes for CASSEEGRLEETQYF. Filled out from reference TRBV2 and TRBJ2-5, the complete variable domain reads EPEVTQTPSHQVTQMGQEVILRCVPISNHLYFYWYRQILGQKVEFLVSFYNNEISEKSEIFDDQFSVERPDGSNFTLKIRSTKLEDSAMYFCASSEEGRLEETQYFGPGTRLLVL.

This clone was counted only a few times. The chain combines TRBV19 with TRBJ1-1, with D perhaps matching TRBD1 (5 bases). The ends were cut back, 3 bases at V and 1 base at J, with 9 bases in the middle. The germline V gene encodes CDR1 LNHDA and CDR2 SQIVND (reference sequence). The CDR3 has 14 residues. The CDR3 sequence is CASSIPGGNTEAFF. The CDR3 nucleotides are TGTGCCAGTAGTATTCCCGGGGGGAACACTGAAGCTTTCTTT.

The chain couples TRBV6-1 to TRBJ2-3, with 8 bases fitting TRBD2. This CDR3 spans 13 amino acids. V lost 8 bases to trimming and J lost 1 base; unmatched junction nucleotides: 2. The germline CDR1 and CDR2 sequences are MNHNS and SASEGT. The CDR3 spells CASLTSGTDTQYF. The CDR3 coding sequence is TGTGCCAGCTTGACTAGCGGCACAGATACGCAGTATTTT.

The chain carries TRBV2 and TRBJ1-2; D is undetermined. Deletions cut 7 bases from V and 8 bases from J, with 11 bases between. Germline-derived CDR1 and CDR2 are SNHLY and FYNNEI. The CDR3 length is 11 residues. The CDR3 spells CASNPLAGYTF. Written as DNA, the CDR3 is TGTGCCAGCAACCCACTGGCGGGCTACACCTTC.

This chain uses TRBV29-1 with TRBJ2-2, with a weak D call TRBD1 (6 bases). CDR1 is SQVTM, CDR2 ANQGSEA, per germline. The CDR3 spans 14 residues. With 4 bases removed from V and 0 bases from J, the gap between germline ends came to 9 bases. This chain's CDR3 is CSVGQVANTGELFF. The CDR3 DNA sequence: TGCAGCGTTGGACAGGTTGCGAACACCGGGGAGCTGTTTTTT.

This chain connects TRBV29-1 to TRBJ1-2; no reliable D call. With 4 bases removed from V and 3 bases from J, the gap between germline ends came to 9 bases. This CDR3 is built from 12 residues. Germline V gene data show CDR1 as SQVTM and CDR2 as ANQGSEA. The CDR3 DNA is TGCAGCGTTGTGGATTTGCACTATGGCTACACCTTC. Translating gives CSVVDLHYGYTF.

J is TRBJ2-1 and V is TRBV6-4, with TRBD2 as a possible D gene (6 bases). CDR1 MRHNA and CDR2 SNTAGT come from the germline V gene. V gave up 3 bases and J gave up 5 bases, with 8 bases separating them. This CDR3 has 13 amino acids. CDR3 sequence reads: CASSERDHNEQFF. CDR3 nucleotide sequence: TGTGCCAGCAGTGAGCGGGACCACAATGAGCAGTTCTTC.

The chain has TRBV2 and TRBJ1-4; a possible D gene is TRBD1 (5 bases). This CDR3 is built from 15 residues. Germline CDR1 is SNHLY and CDR2 is FYNNEI. The V end lost 3 bases, the J end lost 5 bases, and 13 bases lay between the germline ends. CDR3 sequence: CASSEDGRGNEKLFF. The CDR3 nucleotides are TGTGCCAGCAGTGAGGACGGTAGGGGCAATGAAAAACTGTTTTTT.